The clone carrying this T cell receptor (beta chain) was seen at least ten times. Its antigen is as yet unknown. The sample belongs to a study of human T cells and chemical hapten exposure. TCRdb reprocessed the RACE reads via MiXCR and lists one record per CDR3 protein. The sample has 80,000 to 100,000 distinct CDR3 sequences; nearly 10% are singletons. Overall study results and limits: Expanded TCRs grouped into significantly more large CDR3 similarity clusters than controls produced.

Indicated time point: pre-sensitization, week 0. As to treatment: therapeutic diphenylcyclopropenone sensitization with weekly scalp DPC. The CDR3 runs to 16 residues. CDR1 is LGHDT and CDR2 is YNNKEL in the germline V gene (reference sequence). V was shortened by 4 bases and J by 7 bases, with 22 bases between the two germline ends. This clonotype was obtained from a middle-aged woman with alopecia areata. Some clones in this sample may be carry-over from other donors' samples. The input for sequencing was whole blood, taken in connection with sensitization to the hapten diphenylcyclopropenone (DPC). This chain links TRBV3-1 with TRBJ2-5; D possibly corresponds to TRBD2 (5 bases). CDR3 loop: CASSPLDRGSLGTQYF. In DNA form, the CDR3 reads TGTGCCAGCAGCCCCCTCGATCGGGGTTCCCTGGGGACCCAGTACTTC.